This T cell receptor beta chain was recovered during a study of blood T cell repertoires in COVID-19. In the original workflow: The authors estimated nucleated cell counts from reference gene primer amplification. This table comes from immunoSEQ multiplex PCR, and its TCRdb copy is limited to in-frame clones, with some not included. V, J and clone size are taken as reported in that table, and D and trimming were inferred from the DNA itself. The sample has 200,000 to 250,000 clones; approximately 85% are singletons. Germline assignment: CDR1 MNHNY and CDR2 SVGAGI (reference sequence). The CDR3 length is 15 residues. Trimming cost V 5 bases and J 7 bases; bases outside gene matches: 12. Clinical history as reported by participants underpinned cohort assignment.

Material: PBMCs or T cells enriched from blood (not recorded which). The clonotype comes from a woman in her 50s with acute COVID-19. The genes are TRBV6-6 and TRBJ2-7; TRBD1 matches 9 bases. The CDR3, as DNA: TGTGCCAGCAGTGGCCGGGACAGGGTATTCGGTGAGCAGTACTTC. Protein product: CASSGRDRVFGEQYF.